Shown below are 3 T cell receptor beta chains from a single sample sequenced in a study of identical twins. TCRdb independently ran MiXCR on the 5' RACE reads; one entry per CDR3 protein. This sample has 750,000 to 950,000 distinct CDR3 sequences; approximately 13% occur once, and the top ten carry 1.5% to 2%. These same records also appear under a second study, on yellow fever vaccine responses in identical twins.

The sequenced sample consisted of PBMCs. Receptors were obtained from a woman between 18 and 29 years old in good health.

This clonotype turned up a few times. The chain combines TRBV9 with TRBJ2-7, with 7 bases aligning to TRBD2. The CDR3 is 16 residues long. V lost 0 bases, J lost 2 bases, and 8 bases stayed unmatched. Germline values: CDR1 SGDLS, CDR2 YYNGEE. The CDR3 DNA reads as TGTGCCAGCAGCGTAGGGGGGGGGTTTACCACCTACGAGCAGTACTTC. It yields the protein CASSVGGGFTTYEQYF.

This clonotype was seen more than once but under ten times. V gene TRBV10-3 combines with J gene TRBJ2-7, with a possible D match to TRBD1 (5 bases). The CDR3 consists of 14 residues. The germline V and J ends were trimmed by 4 bases and 2 bases, with 12 bases remaining between them. CDR1 is ENHRY and CDR2 is SYGVKD in the germline V gene. The CDR3 nucleotides read TGTGCCATCAGTGGCCAGGGATGGACCTACGAGCAGTACTTC. It encodes CAISGQGWTYEQYF.

In its sample, this clonotype was seen a few times. V is TRBV10-3 and J is TRBJ1-1; no clear D. Germline CDR1 ENHRY, CDR2 SYGVKD. V lost 7 bases to trimming and J lost 0 bases, with 9 bases between them. The CDR3 loop spans 13 amino acids. Here the CDR3 reads CAITGSMNTEAFF. The CDR3 bases are TGTGCCATCACGGGCAGCATGAACACTGAAGCTTTCTTT.